These 23 T cell receptor beta chains came from one sample sequenced in a study of metastatic and nonmetastatic thyroid tumors. There were no patients who had received any treatment before thyroid surgery. TCRdb re-called clones from the PCR reads using MiXCR. The sample lists approximately 16,000 clones, approximately 12% seen once, with more than 15% in the top ten. Input material: tumor tissue. The receptor source for this set is a female donor with papillary thyroid cancer or a benign thyroid nodule (not recorded which). Some clones in this sample may be carry-over from other donors' samples.

This clone has a count of ten or more. This rearrangement joins TRBV20-1 to TRBJ2-2; 7 bases map to TRBD1. This CDR3 has 13 residues. CDR1 is DFQATT, CDR2 SNEGSKA, per germline (reference sequence). The V and J ends lost 7 bases and 1 base, in that order; junction bases with no gene match: 3. CDR3 sequence reads: CSVGGRNTGELFF. The CDR3 DNA reads as TGCAGTGTAGGGGGCCGGAACACCGGGGAGCTGTTTTTT.

In this sample, this clone turned up many times. The same CDR3 can be traced to other DNA sequences in this sample. This chain uses TRBV5-1 with TRBJ2-5; possible D gene TRBD2, 6 bases. The V gene's germline CDR1 is SGHRS and CDR2 YFSETQ. This CDR3 comprises 16 residues. The V end lost 0 bases, the J end lost 1 base, and 13 bases lay between the germline ends. CDR3 amino acids: CASSLVAGLLQETQYF. DNA for the CDR3: TGCGCCAGCAGCTTGGTGGCGGGGCTTCTCCAAGAGACCCAGTACTTC.

This clone occurred many times. The gene calls are TRBV7-2 and TRBJ2-5; 10 bases map to TRBD2. V was pared by 1 base and J by 2 bases, with 7 bases of the junction left unmatched. From germline, CDR1 is SGHTA and CDR2 FQGNSA. The CDR3 loop spans 17 amino acids. This CDR3 is CASSLGALAGAQETQYF. CDR3 nucleotide sequence: TGTGCCAGCAGCTTAGGTGCTCTAGCGGGGGCTCAAGAGACCCAGTACTTC.

Details on this clone: At one end the junction does not follow the germline gene, possibly because of a read error. Here the CDR3 DNA reads TGTGCCAGCATTTTATCGTCTAGCACCGGGGAGCTGTTTTTT. It specifies CASILSSSTGELFF. The V call is TRBV27, the J call TRBJ2-2, with D hard to call. This CDR3 spans 14 amino acids. Germline V gene sequence: CDR1 MNHEY, CDR2 SMNVEV (reference sequence).

This clone was recorded many times. The chain combines TRBV5-4 with TRBJ2-3; 10 bases align to TRBD2. CDR3 length: 17 amino acids. Germline CDR1 and CDR2: SGHNT and YYREEE (reference sequence). V lost 4 bases to trimming and J lost 6 bases; unmatched junction nucleotides: 14. The CDR3 spells CASSNTGSGRAWDTQYF. The CDR3 DNA follows: TGTGCCAGCAGCAACACAGGGAGCGGGAGGGCCTGGGATACGCAGTATTTT.

This clone is deemed large. The chain is built from TRBV4-1 and TRBJ1-2; a weak D match, TRBD1 (6 bases). Germline V gene lookup returns CDR1 MGHRA and CDR2 YSYEKL. The CDR3 is 15 residues long. The V end lost 0 bases, the J end lost 3 bases, and 11 bases lay between the germline ends. The CDR3 DNA follows: TGCGCCAGCAGCCAAGAAATGGGGGCGGACTATGGCTACACCTTC. It yields the protein CASSQEMGADYGYTF.

This clone was seen ten or more times. The CDR3 nucleotides read TGTGCCAGCAGCGTAACTCAGGGAGCGAATTCACCCCTCCACTTT. This encodes CASSVTQGANSPLHF. The chain links TRBV9 to TRBJ1-6; the D gene is possibly TRBD1 (5 bases). V was shortened by 1 base and J by 7 bases, with 12 bases between the two germline ends. The CDR3 is 15 residues long. Germline-derived CDR1 and CDR2 are SGDLS and YYNGEE.

The rearrangement uses TRBV18 and TRBJ1-1, with TRBD1 as a possible D gene (5 bases). This CDR3 comprises 14 residues. V dropped 4 bases and J dropped 2 bases, with 11 bases sitting between them. Germline-derived CDR1 and CDR2 are KGHSH and LQKENI. DNA for the CDR3: TGTGCCAGCTCACGGGACGCCATTAACACTGAAGCTTTCTTT. Amino acids: CASSRDAINTEAFF. The full variable domain, completed using reference TRBV18 and TRBJ1-1, is NAGVMQNPRHLVRRRGQEARLRCSPMKGHSHVYWYRQLPEEGLKFMVYLQKENIIDESGMPKERFSAEFPKEGPSILRIQQVVRGDSAAYFCASSRDAINTEAFFGQGTRLTVV.

This clone was seen ten or more times. The chain links TRBV5-1 to TRBJ1-1, with 10 bases aligning to TRBD1. Germline V gene sequence: CDR1 SGHRS, CDR2 YFSETQ. The J segment lost 6 bases and the V segment lost 4 bases, leaving 18 bases of the junction unmatched. The CDR3 is 18 residues long. The CDR3 region has the DNA TGCGCCAGCAGCCGTACAATCAGGGGAGGACAGGGGGACCCTGAAGCTTTCTTT. Residues: CASSRTIRGGQGDPEAFF.

Ten or more counts support this clone. The chain is built from TRBV28 and TRBJ2-7; 9 positions match TRBD2. V was clipped by 5 bases and J by 2 bases; unmatched bases: 10. Germline CDR1 and CDR2: MDHEN and SYDVKM. The CDR3 runs to 16 residues. The CDR3 DNA follows: TGTGCCAGCAGTCATGCGGGGGGGACGAGACCCTACGAGCAGTACTTC. This gives the protein CASSHAGGTRPYEQYF.

By share, this clone counts as medium-sized. The V call is TRBV6-1, the J call TRBJ1-5, with 10 nucleotides matching TRBD1. The ends lost 6 bases at V and 5 bases at J; junction bases unmatched: 4. In germline, CDR1 is MNHNS, CDR2 SASEGT. This CDR3 is 14 amino acids long. CDR3 region: CASRVGQGDQPQHF. The CDR3 DNA follows: TGTGCCAGCAGGGTTGGACAGGGGGATCAGCCCCAGCATTTT.

This clone was observed at least ten times. Other DNA sequences in this specimen translate into the identical CDR3. Here the CDR3 DNA reads TGCAGTGCTATACAGGGGGCCAGGCCTGAAGCTTTCTTT. Its translation is CSAIQGARPEAFF. The chain employs TRBV20-1 and TRBJ1-1; TRBD1 agrees at 9 bases. CDR1 and CDR2 from the germline V gene are DFQATT and SNEGSKA (reference sequence). CDR3 length equals 13 residues. Unmatched junction bases numbered 6, after V lost 4 bases and J lost 6 bases.

This clone came up a few times. Because it lacks the conserved phenylalanine or tryptophan at the end, this CDR3 is likely a read error. The rearrangement uses TRBV9 and TRBJ1-1; D uncertain. CDR3 size: 11 residues. From germline, CDR1 is SGDLS and CDR2 YYNGEE. The V gene lost 3 bases and the J gene lost 11 bases, with 11 bases spanning the gap. Written as DNA, the CDR3 is TGTGCCAGCAGCGCGGGCAGTGCGGCTTTCTCT. Protein: CASSAGSAAFS.

This clone was counted at least ten times. J is TRBJ2-5 and V is TRBV9, with D perhaps being TRBD1 or TRBD2 (7 bases each). This CDR3 has 15 amino acids. The germline V gene encodes CDR1 SGDLS and CDR2 YYNGEE. Trimming removed 6 bases from V and 0 bases from J, with 15 bases in between. For the CDR3, the DNA is TGTGCCAGCAATGGGGAGGGGGCGGACCAAGAGACCCAGTACTTC. Its protein is CASNGEGADQETQYF. The whole variable domain, filled in from reference TRBV9 and TRBJ2-5, reads DSGVTQTPKHLITATGQRVTLRCSPRSGDLSVYWYQQSLDQGLQFLIQYYNGEERAKGNILERFSAQQFPDLHSELNLSSLELGDSALYFCASNGEGADQETQYFGPGTRLLVL.

Many counts were recorded for this clone. The J gene is TRBJ1-2, the V gene TRBV5-1, with 8 bases identical to TRBD1. The J segment lost 8 bases and the V segment lost 4 bases, leaving 10 bases of the junction unmatched. CDR1 SGHRS and CDR2 YFSETQ come from the germline V gene. CDR3 length: 14 amino acids. Here the CDR3 DNA reads TGCGCCAGCAGCCCGACAGGGGTGGCGGGAGGCTACACCTTC. Its translation is CASSPTGVAGGYTF.

There are many counts of this clone. V gene TRBV12-3 or TRBV12-4 combines with J gene TRBJ2-6, with 7 nucleotides matching TRBD1. Germline trimming cut 5 bases from V and 2 bases from J; bases unmatched to any gene: 3. This CDR3 has 15 amino acids. The DNA of the CDR3 is TGTGCCAGCAGTAAGACAGGGACTGGGGCCAACGTCCTGACTTTC. Its translation is CASSKTGTGANVLTF.

This clone was observed at least ten times. The chain has TRBV25-1 and TRBJ1-1; possible D gene TRBD1, 5 bases. V gave up 2 bases and J gave up 5 bases, with 15 bases separating them. The germline gives CDR1 MGHDK, CDR2 SYGVNS. The CDR3 extends over 15 amino acids. CDR3 sequence reads: CASSELGRRGTEAFF. The CDR3 DNA reads as TGTGCCAGCAGTGAACTTGGCAGGAGGGGAACTGAAGCTTTCTTT.

This clone is medium-sized (0.01 to 0.1%). The chain recombines TRBV20-1 with TRBJ1-5, with 7 positions matching TRBD1. The length of the CDR3 is 15 residues. Trimming took 2 bases from V and 0 from J; bases not matched to a gene: 4. Germline CDR1 and CDR2: DFQATT and SNEGSKA (reference sequence). The CDR3 loop reads CSARLGQISNQPQHF. In DNA, the CDR3 is TGCAGTGCTAGATTGGGACAGATTAGCAATCAGCCCCAGCATTTT.

This clone was counted ten times or more. V is TRBV29-1 and J is TRBJ1-6, with D perhaps matching TRBD1 (6 bases). Germline V gene data show CDR1 as SQVTM and CDR2 as ANQGSEA. This CDR3 comprises 13 residues. V lost 7 bases and J 7 bases, leaving 14 bases between the germline ends. The CDR3: CSARRDNNSPLHF. The CDR3 DNA follows: TGCAGCGCCCGCCGGGACAACAATTCACCCCTCCACTTT.

This clone has a count of ten or more. The chain employs TRBV5-1 and TRBJ2-7; D unresolved. This CDR3 is built from 14 residues. V was cut by 2 bases and J by 2 bases, with 11 bases left in between. Germline CDR1 and CDR2: SGHRS and YFSETQ. This CDR3 is CASSFDTITYEQYF. The CDR3 DNA reads TGCGCCAGCAGCTTTGACACCATTACCTACGAGCAGTACTTC.

This clone was detected ten times or more. V usage is TRBV12-3 or TRBV12-4 and J usage is TRBJ2-1; D uncertain. The CDR3 is 17 residues long. V lost 3 bases and J 3 bases, leaving 18 bases between the germline ends. CDR3 protein: CASSFGFWLVGYNEQFF. Here the CDR3 DNA reads TGTGCCAGCAGTTTCGGATTTTGGCTAGTGGGCTACAATGAGCAGTTCTTC.

Many counts were recorded for this clone. The chain has TRBV30 and TRBJ1-5; perhaps TRBD1 as D (5 bases). V lost 3 bases to trimming and J lost 4 bases, with 25 bases between them. Germline assignment: CDR1 GTSNPN and CDR2 SVGIG (reference sequence). The CDR3 is 18 residues long. CDR3 DNA sequence: TGTGCCTGGAGGGTTGTGAGGGGCCCATTCATGGGGAATCAGCCCCAGCATTTT. Amino acids: CAWRVVRGPFMGNQPQHF.

This clone was seen repeatedly, ten times or more. The chain combines TRBV7-6 with TRBJ2-7; possibly TRBD1 or TRBD2 for D (5 bases each). The CDR3 loop spans 15 amino acids. The germline gives CDR1 SGHVS, CDR2 FNYEAQ. Trimming shortened V by 5 bases and J by 4 bases, and 18 bases separated the two germline ends. The CDR3 sequence: CASSPGPGVGYEQYF. The CDR3 bases are TGTGCCAGCAGCCCGGGGCCCGGGGTGGGGTACGAGCAGTACTTC. Together with reference TRBV7-6 and TRBJ2-7, the CDR3 gives the full variable domain: GAGVSQSPRYKVTKRGQDVALRCDPISGHVSLYWYRQALGQGPEFLTYFNYEAQQDKSGLPNDRFSAERPEGSISTLTIQRTEQRDSAMYRCASSPGPGVGYEQYFGPGTRLTVT.